The 5 T cell receptor beta chains listed next were all sequenced from one sample in a study of blood T cell repertoires in COVID-19. Repertoires were generated with immunoSEQ multiplex PCR, while TCRdb's copy carries only in-frame clones and drops some. Of tens of thousands of clones listed, approximately 91% are singletons. The sequenced material came from peripheral blood. The source of these receptors is a woman of 80 years or more with acute or convalescent COVID-19.

Comment on this clone: One end of the junction is discordant with germline, which a read error may explain. The CDR3 spells CASSVLPGQNYEQYF. As DNA, the CDR3 is TGTGCTAGCAGCGTCCTTCCGGGACAGAACTACGAGCAGTACTTC. The chain recombines TRBV7-7 with TRBJ2-7; TRBD1 aligns across 7 bases. Germline V gene data show CDR1 as SSHAT and CDR2 as FNYEAQ (reference sequence). The CDR3 extends over 15 amino acids. Variable domain in full (rest from reference TRBV7-7 and TRBJ2-7): GAGVSQSPRYKVTKRGQDVTLRCDPISSHATLYWYQQALGQGPEFLTYFNYEAQPDKSGLPSDRFSAERPEGSISTLTIQRTEQRDSAMYRCASSVLPGQNYEQYFGPGTRLTVT.

The chain combines TRBV5-8 with TRBJ1-1; TRBD1 agrees at 10 bases. V lost 2 bases, J lost 3 bases, and 1 base stayed unmatched. This CDR3 contains 14 residues. Germline CDR1 is SGHTS and CDR2 is YDEGEE. CDR3 sequence: CASSFGQGDTEAFF. The CDR3 bases are TGTGCCAGCAGCTTTGGACAGGGGGACACTGAAGCTTTCTTT. Looking up the rest from reference TRBV5-8 and TRBJ1-1 gives the full variable domain: EAGVTQSPTHLIKTRGQQATLRCSPISGHTSVYWYQQALGLGLQFLLWYDEGEERNRGNFPPRFSGRQFPNYSSELNVNALELEDSALYLCASSFGQGDTEAFFGQGTRLTVV.

This clone was observed a single time. DNA for the CDR3: TGTGCCAGCAGTGTCTTAAGACAGGGAGGCTACACCTTC. The encoded protein is CASSVLRQGGYTF. The rearrangement links TRBV2 to TRBJ1-2, with 7 bases aligning to TRBD1. V lost 4 bases to trimming and J lost 8 bases; unmatched junction nucleotides: 7. The germline gives CDR1 SNHLY, CDR2 FYNNEI. The CDR3 totals 13 residues.

This chain joins TRBV18 and TRBJ1-5; possibly TRBD1 for D (5 bases). Germline lookup yields CDR1 KGHSH and CDR2 LQKENI. The V and J ends lost 0 bases and 4 bases respectively, with 10 bases between them. The CDR3 loop spans 15 amino acids. The CDR3 DNA sequence: TGTGCCAGCTCACCACCTGGCAGGACAAATCAGCCCCAGCATTTT. Its protein is CASSPPGRTNQPQHF.

This chain joins TRBV13 and TRBJ1-2, with TRBD1 as a possible D gene (6 bases). V lost 7 bases, J lost 8 bases, and 20 bases lay in between. The CDR3 is made up of 14 amino acids. Germline CDR1 PRHDT, CDR2 FYEKMQ (reference sequence). The CDR3 sequence: CASTPRGGARGYTF. The CDR3 bases are TGTGCCAGCACCCCCCGGGGGGGGGCGAGGGGCTACACCTTC.